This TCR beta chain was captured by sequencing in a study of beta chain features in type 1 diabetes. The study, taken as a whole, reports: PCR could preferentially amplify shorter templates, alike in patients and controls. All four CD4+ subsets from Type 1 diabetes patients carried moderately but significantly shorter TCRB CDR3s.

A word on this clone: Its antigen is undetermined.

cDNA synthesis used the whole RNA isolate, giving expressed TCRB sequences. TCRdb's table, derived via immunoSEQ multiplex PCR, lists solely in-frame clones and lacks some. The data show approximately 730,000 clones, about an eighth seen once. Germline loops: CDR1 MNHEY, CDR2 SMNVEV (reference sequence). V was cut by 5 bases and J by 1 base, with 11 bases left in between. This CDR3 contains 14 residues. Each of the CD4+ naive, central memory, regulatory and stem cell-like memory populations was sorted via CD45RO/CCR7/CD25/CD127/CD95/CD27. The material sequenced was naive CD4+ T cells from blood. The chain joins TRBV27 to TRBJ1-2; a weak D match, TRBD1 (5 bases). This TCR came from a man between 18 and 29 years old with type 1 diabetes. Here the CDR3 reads CASSAGLYNYGYTF. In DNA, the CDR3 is TGTGCCAGCAGTGCGGGACTGTATAACTATGGCTACACCTTC.